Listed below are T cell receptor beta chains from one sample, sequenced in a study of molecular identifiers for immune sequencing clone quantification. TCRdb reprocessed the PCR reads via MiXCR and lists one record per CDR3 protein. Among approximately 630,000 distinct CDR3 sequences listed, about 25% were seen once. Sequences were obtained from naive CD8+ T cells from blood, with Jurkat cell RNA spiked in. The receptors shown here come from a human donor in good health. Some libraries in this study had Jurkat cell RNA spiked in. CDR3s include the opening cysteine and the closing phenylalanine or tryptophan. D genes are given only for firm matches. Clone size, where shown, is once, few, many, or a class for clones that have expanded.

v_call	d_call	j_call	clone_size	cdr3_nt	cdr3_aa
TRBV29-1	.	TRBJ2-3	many	TGCAGCGCCATTGGGGGACCCGTCACAGATACGCAGTATTTT	CSAIGGPVTDTQYF
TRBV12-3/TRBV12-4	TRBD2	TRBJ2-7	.	TGTGCCAGCAGTTTGGGGACTAGCGGGAGCCTCTCCTCCTACGAGCAGTACTTC	CASSLGTSGSLSSYEQYF
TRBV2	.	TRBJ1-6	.	TGTGCCAGCAGGGGGCTTGGGACGACTAATTCACCCCTCCACTTT	CASRGLGTTNSPLHF
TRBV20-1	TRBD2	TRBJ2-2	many	TGCAGTGCTAGAGGTAGCGGGAGAGGTACCGGGGAGCTGTTTTTT	CSARGSGRGTGELFF
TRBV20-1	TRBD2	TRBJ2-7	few	TGCAGTGCTAGACAGCTAGCGGGAGGGTCCTACGAGCAGTACTTC	CSARQLAGGSYEQYF
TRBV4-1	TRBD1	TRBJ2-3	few	TGCGCCAGCAGCATCCGGGACAGCGATACAGATACGCAGTATTTT	CASSIRDSDTDTQYF
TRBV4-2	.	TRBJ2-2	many	TGTGCCAGCAGCCAAGAACAGGGTTGGACCGGGGAGCTGTTTTTT	CASSQEQGWTGELFF
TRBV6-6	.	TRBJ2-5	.	TGTGCCAGCAGGGCCCCGAGCCGTCAAGCAGAGACCCAGTACTTC	CASRAPSRQAETQYF
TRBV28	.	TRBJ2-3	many	TGTGCCAGCAGTTCGGACTACCCTGGGGGCGATACGCAGTATTTT	CASSSDYPGGDTQYF
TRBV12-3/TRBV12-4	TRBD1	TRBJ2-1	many	TGTGCCAGCAGCCTCGGACAGGGTACGCACAATGAGCAGTTCTTC	CASSLGQGTHNEQFF
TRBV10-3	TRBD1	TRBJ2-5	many	TGTGCCACCGACTCTGGGACAGCCGAAGAGACCCAGTACTTC	CATDSGTAEETQYF
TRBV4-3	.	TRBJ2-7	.	TGCGCCAGCAGCCCCCGCTTGGGCGTGGACGAGCAGTACTTC	CASSPRLGVDEQYF
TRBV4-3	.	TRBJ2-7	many	TGCGCCAGCAGCCCGACCCCTGACCCCTCCTACGAGCAGTACTTC	CASSPTPDPSYEQYF
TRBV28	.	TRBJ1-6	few	TGTGCCAGCAGTAAGTTGGAGCAGCCTAATAATTCACCCCTCCACTTT	CASSKLEQPNNSPLHF
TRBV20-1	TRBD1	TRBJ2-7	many	TGCAGTGCTAGAGATCCCCGGGACAGGGACTCCTACGAGCAGTACTTC	CSARDPRDRDSYEQYF
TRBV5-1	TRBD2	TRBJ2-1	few	TGCGCCAGCACAGCGGGGATCTACAATGAGCAGTTCTTC	CASTAGIYNEQFF
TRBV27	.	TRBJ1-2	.	TGTGCCAGCAGTTCAAACACAGGGATGAACTATGGCTACACCTTC	CASSSNTGMNYGYTF
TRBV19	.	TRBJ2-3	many	TGTGCCAGTAGTATTTCGTTTACAGATACGCAGTATTTT	CASSISFTDTQYF
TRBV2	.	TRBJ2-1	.	TGTGCCAGCAGTGACCGCGCTAACGACAATGAGCAGTTCTTC	CASSDRANDNEQFF
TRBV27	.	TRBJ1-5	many	TGTGCCAGCAGTTTATCGACGGGAGGGTCCCAGCATTTT	CASSLSTGGSQHF
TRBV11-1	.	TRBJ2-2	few	TGTGCCAGCAGCTTTTTTACGAACACCGGGGAGCTGTTTTTT	CASSFFTNTGELFF
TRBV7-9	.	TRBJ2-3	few	TGTGCCAGCAGCTTAGCGACTGGGACTCATGATACGCAGTATTTT	CASSLATGTHDTQYF